The present T cell receptor (beta chain) was sequenced within a study of blood T cell repertoires in COVID-19. In the original analysis: Counts of nucleated cells, estimated from reference gene primer amplification, were obtained. This table comes from immunoSEQ multiplex PCR, and its TCRdb copy is limited to in-frame clones, with some not included. Clone size and the V and J calls come from that table; the DNA yielded D and trimming. The repertoire consists of a few hundred thousand clones, with 70% to 90% occurring once and the leading ten covering around 4%. Individuals drawn from under 30 US areas were about 18 to 95 years old. Material for sequencing was PBMCs or T cells enriched from blood (not recorded which). The clonotype comes from a middle-aged woman with acute COVID-19.

The CDR3 sequence: CASSHYVQGATNEKLFF. The CDR3 DNA reads as TGTGCCAGCAGCCATTATGTACAGGGGGCAACTAATGAAAAACTGTTTTTT. This rearrangement joins TRBV3-1 (or the pseudogene TRBV3-2) to TRBJ1-4, with 8 bases that match TRBD1. The CDR3 has 17 amino acids. The J segment lost 0 bases and the V segment lost 3 bases, leaving 6 bases of the junction unmatched. Germline V lookup: CDR1 LGHDT, CDR2 YNNKEL (reference sequence).